This T cell receptor beta chain stems from a study of blood T cell repertoires in COVID-19. About the research overall: T cells, B-cell-depleted T cells, or PBMCs supplied cDNA or gDNA.

TCRdb keeps only in-frame clones here, not all; method: immunoSEQ multiplex PCR. The repertoire holds about 240,000 clones, with 85% to 90% as singletons. Germline CDR1 and CDR2: MDHEN and SYDVKM. The CDR3 totals 15 residues. The V gene lost 5 bases and the J gene lost 8 bases, with 18 bases spanning the gap. Cohort allocation depended upon clinical history that participants reported. Two consecutive negative NP/OP PCR tests, clearance, or resolved symptoms defined Cohort 3 recovery. The sample comprised PBMCs or T cells enriched from blood (not recorded which). V is TRBV28 and J is TRBJ2-2; TRBD1 might be the D (6 bases). The TCR originated in a woman between 25 and 40 years old who had recovered from COVID-19. The CDR3 DNA follows: TGTGCCAGCAGTCCTCAGAACCCCGGGACAGGGGAGCTGTTTTTT. Translating gives CASSPQNPGTGELFF.